This T cell receptor (beta chain) comes out of a study of T-cell reconstitution after alpha-beta-depleted transplantation in children. Broader study findings: Hyperexpanded clones declined; after one year, newly produced T cells mostly supplied diversity.

Unique molecular identifiers were used in preparing the TCRbeta library. Using its own MiXCR run on the PCR reads, TCRdb lists one record per CDR3 protein. The data hold about 130,000 distinct CDR3 sequences, with about 9.6% observed a single time. The CDR3 runs to 16 residues. Trimming left V 4 bases short and J 5 bases short, with 21 bases between. From germline, CDR1 is SGHAT and CDR2 FQNNGV. Points on this clonotype: What it binds is not known.

This TCR came from a girl under three years old who had a stem cell transplant for combined immunodeficiency, so the T cells may come from the graft donor. V usage is TRBV11-2 and J usage is TRBJ2-7; D might be TRBD1 or TRBD2, each matching 5 bases. Sequencing used PBMCs, mostly from graft donor cells, obtained 180 days after TCRalphabeta/CD19-depleted stem cell transplant. The CDR3 reads CASSSLFGARGDEQYF. In DNA form, the CDR3 reads TGTGCCAGCAGCTCTCTCTTCGGGGCGCGTGGGGACGAGCAGTACTTC.